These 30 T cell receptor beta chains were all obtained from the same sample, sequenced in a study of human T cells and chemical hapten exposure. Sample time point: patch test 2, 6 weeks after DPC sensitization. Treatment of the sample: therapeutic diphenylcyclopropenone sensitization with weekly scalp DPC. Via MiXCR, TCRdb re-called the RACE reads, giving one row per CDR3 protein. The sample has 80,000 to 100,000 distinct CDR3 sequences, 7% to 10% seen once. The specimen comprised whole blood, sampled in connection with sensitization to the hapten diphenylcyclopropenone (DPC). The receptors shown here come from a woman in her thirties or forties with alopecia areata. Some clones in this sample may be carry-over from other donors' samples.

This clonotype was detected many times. Here the CDR3 DNA reads TGTGCCAGCAGTAGGGGGCCGGAGACTGAAGCTTTCTTT. It translates to CASSRGPETEAFF. The chain couples TRBV13 to TRBJ1-1, with 7 bases fitting TRBD1. CDR1 is PRHDT, CDR2 FYEKMQ, per germline (reference sequence). The length of the CDR3 is 13 residues. Trimming at V came to 6 bases and at J to 5 bases, leaving 6 bases not matched to a gene.

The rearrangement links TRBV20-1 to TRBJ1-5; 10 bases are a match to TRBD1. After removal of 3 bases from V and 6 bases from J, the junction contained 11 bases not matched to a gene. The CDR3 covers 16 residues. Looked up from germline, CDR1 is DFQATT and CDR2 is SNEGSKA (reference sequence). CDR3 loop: CSASRRQGATSQPQHF. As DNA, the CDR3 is TGCAGTGCTAGTCGCCGACAGGGGGCAACAAGTCAGCCCCAGCATTTT.

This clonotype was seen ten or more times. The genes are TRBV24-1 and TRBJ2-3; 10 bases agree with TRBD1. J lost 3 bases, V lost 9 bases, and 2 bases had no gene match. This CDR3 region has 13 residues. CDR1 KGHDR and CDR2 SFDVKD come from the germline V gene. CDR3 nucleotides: TGTGCCACCCGGGGACAGGGGACAGATACGCAGTATTTT. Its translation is CATRGQGTDTQYF.

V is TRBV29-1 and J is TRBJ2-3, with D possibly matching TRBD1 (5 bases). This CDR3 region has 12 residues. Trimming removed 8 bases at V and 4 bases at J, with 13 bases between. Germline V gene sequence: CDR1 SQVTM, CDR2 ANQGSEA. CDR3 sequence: CSSRRVADTQYF. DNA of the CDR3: TGCAGCTCACGCAGGGTGGCAGATACGCAGTATTTT.

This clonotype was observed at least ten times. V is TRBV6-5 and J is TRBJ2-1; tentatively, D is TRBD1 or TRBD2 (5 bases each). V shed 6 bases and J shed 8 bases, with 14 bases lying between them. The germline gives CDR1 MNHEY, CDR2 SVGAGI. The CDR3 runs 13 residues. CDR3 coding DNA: TGTGCCAGCAGGGGACCCGTTTTCCATGAGCAGTTCTTC. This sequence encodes CASRGPVFHEQFF.

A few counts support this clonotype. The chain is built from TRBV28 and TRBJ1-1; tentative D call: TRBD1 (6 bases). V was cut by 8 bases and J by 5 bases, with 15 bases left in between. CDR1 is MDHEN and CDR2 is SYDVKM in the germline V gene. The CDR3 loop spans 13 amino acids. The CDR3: CASYDRSITEAFF. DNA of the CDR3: TGTGCCAGCTACGACAGGTCTATAACTGAAGCTTTCTTT. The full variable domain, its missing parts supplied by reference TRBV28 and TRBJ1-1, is DVKVTQSSRYLVKRTGEKVFLECVQDMDHENMFWYRQDPGLGLRLIYFSYDVKMKEKGDIPEGYSVSREKKERFSLILESASTNQTSMYLCASYDRSITEAFFGQGTRLTVV.

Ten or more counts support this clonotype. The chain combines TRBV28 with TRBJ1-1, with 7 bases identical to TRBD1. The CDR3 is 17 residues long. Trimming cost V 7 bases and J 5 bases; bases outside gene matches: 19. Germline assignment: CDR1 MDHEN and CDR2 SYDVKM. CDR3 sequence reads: CASTEEGARGTTTEAFF. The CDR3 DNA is TGTGCCAGCACCGAGGAGGGGGCGCGGGGGACGACGACTGAAGCTTTCTTT.

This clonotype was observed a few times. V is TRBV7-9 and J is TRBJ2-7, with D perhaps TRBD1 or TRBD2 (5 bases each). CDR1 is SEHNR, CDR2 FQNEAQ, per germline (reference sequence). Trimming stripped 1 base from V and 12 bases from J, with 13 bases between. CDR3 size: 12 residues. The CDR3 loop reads CASSLGDPLRYF. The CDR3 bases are TGTGCCAGCAGCTTAGGGGACCCCCTTCGGTACTTC.

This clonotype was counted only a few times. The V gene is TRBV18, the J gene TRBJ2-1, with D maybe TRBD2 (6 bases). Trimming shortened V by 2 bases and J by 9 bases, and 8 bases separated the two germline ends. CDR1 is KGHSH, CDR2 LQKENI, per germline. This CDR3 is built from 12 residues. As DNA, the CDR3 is TGTGCCAGCTCACCAGGAGGGACTGAGCAGTTCTTC. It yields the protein CASSPGGTEQFF.

CDR3 protein: CASSQEGGVYREGYTF. DNA for the CDR3: TGTGCCAGCAGCCAAGAAGGGGGAGTTTACCGGGAGGGCTACACCTTC. The rearrangement uses TRBV4-2 and TRBJ1-2; a weak D match, TRBD1 (6 bases). Deletions cut 0 bases from V and 8 bases from J, with 19 bases between. The CDR3 is 16 residues long. Germline lookup yields CDR1 LGHNA and CDR2 YNFKEQ.

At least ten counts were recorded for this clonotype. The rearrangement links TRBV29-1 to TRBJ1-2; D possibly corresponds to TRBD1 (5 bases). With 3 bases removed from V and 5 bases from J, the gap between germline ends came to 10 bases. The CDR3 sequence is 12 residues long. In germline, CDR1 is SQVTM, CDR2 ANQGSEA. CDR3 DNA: TGCAGCGTTGATCGAGAGGGGTATGGCTACACCTTC. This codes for CSVDREGYGYTF. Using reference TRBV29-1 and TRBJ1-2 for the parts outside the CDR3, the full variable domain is SAVISQKPSRDICQRGTSLTIQCQVDSQVTMMFWYRQQPGQSLTLIATANQGSEATYESGFVIDKFPISRPNLTFSTLTVSNMSPEDSSIYLCSVDREGYGYTFGSGTRLTVV.

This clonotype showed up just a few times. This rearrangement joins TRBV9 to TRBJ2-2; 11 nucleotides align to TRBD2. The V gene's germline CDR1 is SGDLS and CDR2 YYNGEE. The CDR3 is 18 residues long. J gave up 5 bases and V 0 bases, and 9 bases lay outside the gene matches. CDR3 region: CASSVADSGRAQTGELFF. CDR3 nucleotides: TGTGCCAGCAGCGTAGCTGATAGCGGGAGGGCTCAAACCGGGGAGCTGTTTTTT.

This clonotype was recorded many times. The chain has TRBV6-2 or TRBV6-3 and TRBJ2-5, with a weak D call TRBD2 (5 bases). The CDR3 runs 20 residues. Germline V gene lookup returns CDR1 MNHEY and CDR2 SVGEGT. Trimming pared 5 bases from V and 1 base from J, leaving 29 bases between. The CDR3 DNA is TGTGCCAGCAGTCCCGGGTCGCGGCGGAGAGCGGAGGCCCTCCAAGAGACCCAGTACTTC. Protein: CASSPGSRRRAEALQETQYF.

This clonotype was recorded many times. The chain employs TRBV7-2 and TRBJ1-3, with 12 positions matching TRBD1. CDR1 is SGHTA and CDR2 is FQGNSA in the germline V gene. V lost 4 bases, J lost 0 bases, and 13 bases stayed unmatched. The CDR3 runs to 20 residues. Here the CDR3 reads CASSYLTPGQGASSGNTIYF. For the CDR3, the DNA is TGTGCCAGCAGCTACCTAACGCCGGGACAGGGGGCAAGCTCTGGAAACACCATATATTTT.

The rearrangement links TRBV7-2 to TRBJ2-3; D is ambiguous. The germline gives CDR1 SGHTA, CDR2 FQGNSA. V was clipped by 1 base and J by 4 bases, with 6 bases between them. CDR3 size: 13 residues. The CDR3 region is CASSLGVADTQYF. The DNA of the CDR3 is TGTGCCAGCAGCTTAGGTGTGGCAGATACGCAGTATTTT.

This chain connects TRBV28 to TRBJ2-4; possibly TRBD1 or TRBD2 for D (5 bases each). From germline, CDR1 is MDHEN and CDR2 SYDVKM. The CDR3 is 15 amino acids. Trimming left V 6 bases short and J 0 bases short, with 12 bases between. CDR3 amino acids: CASSPGTVAKNIQYF. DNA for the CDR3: TGTGCCAGCAGCCCCGGGACCGTAGCCAAAAACATTCAGTACTTC.

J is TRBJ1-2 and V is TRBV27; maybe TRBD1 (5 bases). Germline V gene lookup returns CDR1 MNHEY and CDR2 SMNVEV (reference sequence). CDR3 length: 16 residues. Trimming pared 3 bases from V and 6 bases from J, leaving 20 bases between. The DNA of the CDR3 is TGTGCCAGCAGTTTGGGGAGGGGAGCGAATGTTAATGGCTACACCTTC. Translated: CASSLGRGANVNGYTF.

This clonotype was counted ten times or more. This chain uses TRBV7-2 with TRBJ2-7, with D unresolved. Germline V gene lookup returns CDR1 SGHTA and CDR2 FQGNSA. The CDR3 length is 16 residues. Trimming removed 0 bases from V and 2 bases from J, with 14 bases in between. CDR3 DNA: TGTGCCAGCAGCTTAGCGGTCGGAGTTCTGACCTACGAGCAGTACTTC. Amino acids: CASSLAVGVLTYEQYF.

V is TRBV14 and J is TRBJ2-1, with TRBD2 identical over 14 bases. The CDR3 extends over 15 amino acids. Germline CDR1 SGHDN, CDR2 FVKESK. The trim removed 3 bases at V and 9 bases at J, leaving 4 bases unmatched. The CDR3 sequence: CASSQGLAGAFEQFF. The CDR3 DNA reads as TGTGCCAGCAGCCAGGGACTAGCGGGAGCTTTTGAGCAGTTCTTC.

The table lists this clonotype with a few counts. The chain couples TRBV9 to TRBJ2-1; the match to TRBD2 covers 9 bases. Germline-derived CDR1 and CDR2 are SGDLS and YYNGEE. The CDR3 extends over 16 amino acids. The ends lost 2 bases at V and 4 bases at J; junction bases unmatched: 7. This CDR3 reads CASSVRLAAIYNEQFF. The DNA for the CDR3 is TGTGCCAGCAGCGTCCGACTAGCGGCGATATACAATGAGCAGTTCTTC.

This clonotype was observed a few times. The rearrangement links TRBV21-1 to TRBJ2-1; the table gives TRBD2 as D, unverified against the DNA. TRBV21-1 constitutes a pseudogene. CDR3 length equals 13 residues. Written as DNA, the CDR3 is TGTGCCAGCAGCTTCCACATGGGCCATGAGCAGTTCTTC. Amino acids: CASSFHMGHEQFF.

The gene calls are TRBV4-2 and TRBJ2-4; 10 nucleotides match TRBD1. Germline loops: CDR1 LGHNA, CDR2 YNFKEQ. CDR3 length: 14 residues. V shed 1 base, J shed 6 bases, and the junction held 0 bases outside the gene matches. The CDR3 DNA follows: TGTGCCAGCAGCCAAGGACAGGGGGCAAACATTCAGTACTTC. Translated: CASSQGQGANIQYF.

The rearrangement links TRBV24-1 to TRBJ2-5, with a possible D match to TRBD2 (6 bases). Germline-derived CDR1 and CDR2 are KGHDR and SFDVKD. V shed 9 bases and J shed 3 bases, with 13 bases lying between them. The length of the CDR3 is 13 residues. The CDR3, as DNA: TGTGCCACCTCCGGGAGCCACGAAGAGACCCAGTACTTC. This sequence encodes CATSGSHEETQYF.

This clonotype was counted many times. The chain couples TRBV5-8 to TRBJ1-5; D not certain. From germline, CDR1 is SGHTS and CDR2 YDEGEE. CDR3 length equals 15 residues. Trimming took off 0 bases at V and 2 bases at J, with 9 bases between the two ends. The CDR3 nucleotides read TGTGCCAGCAGCTTGGCCAACCGCGGCAATCAGCCCCAGCATTTT. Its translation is CASSLANRGNQPQHF.

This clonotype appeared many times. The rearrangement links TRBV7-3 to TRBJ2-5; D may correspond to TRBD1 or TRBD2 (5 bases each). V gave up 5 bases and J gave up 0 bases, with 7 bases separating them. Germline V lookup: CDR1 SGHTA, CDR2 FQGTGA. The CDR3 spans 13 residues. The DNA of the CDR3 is TGTGCCAGCAGCCGGGACCACCAAGAGACCCAGTACTTC. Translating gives CASSRDHQETQYF.

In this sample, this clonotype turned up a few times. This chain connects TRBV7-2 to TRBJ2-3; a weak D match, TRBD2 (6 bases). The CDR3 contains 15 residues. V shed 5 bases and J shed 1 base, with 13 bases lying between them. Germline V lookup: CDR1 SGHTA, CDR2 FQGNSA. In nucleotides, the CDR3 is TGTGCCAGCAGCCTCCCGATAGCGGGCACAGATACGCAGTATTTT. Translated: CASSLPIAGTDTQYF.

The DNA for the CDR3 is TGCAGTGCTAGGGGAGTCAATGAGCAGTTCTTC. Translating it yields CSARGVNEQFF. V usage is TRBV20-1 and J usage is TRBJ2-1; tentative D call: TRBD2 (5 bases). Looked up from germline, CDR1 is DFQATT and CDR2 is SNEGSKA (reference sequence). Trimming removed 3 bases at V and 6 bases at J, with 6 bases between. The length of the CDR3 is 11 residues.

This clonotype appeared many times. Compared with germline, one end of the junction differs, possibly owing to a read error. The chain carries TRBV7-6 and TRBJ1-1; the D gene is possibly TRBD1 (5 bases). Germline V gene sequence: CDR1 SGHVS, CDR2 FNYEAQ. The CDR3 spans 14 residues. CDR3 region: CVSSQGNGNTEAFF. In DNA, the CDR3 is TGTGTCAGCAGCCAGGGCAACGGTAACACTGAAGCTTTCTTT.

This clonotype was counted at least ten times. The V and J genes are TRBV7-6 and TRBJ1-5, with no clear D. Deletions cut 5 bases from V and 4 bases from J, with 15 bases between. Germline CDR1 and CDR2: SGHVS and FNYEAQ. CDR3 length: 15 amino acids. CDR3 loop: CASSLSVVGNQPQHF. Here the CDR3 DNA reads TGTGCCAGCAGCCTATCGGTGGTGGGGAATCAGCCCCAGCATTTT. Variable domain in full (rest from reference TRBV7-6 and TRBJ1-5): GAGVSQSPRYKVTKRGQDVALRCDPISGHVSLYWYRQALGQGPEFLTYFNYEAQQDKSGLPNDRFSAERPEGSISTLTIQRTEQRDSAMYRCASSLSVVGNQPQHFGDGTRLSIL.

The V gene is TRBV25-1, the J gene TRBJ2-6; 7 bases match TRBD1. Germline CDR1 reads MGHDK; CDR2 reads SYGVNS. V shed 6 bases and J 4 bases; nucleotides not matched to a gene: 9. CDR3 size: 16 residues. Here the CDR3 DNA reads TGTGCCAGCAGCCAGACAGGGCCTTGGGGGGCCAACGTCCTGACTTTC. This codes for CASSQTGPWGANVLTF.